Below, one TCR beta chain is given with its context. Its antigen is still unknown. The sample is drawn from a study of T-cell reconstitution after alpha-beta-depleted transplantation in children. General observations from the study: T-cell counts and diversity at one year post-transplant came mainly from newly produced T cells.

Preparation of the TCRbeta library used unique molecular identifiers. TCRdb used MiXCR to reprocess the PCR reads, holding one entry per CDR3 protein. This sample has about 300,000 distinct CDR3 sequences, with 6% to 10% found just once. V lost 1 base and J lost 1, with 18 bases in between. The V gene's germline CDR1 is SGHDT and CDR2 YYEEEE. The CDR3 spans 17 residues. The receptor was isolated from a female patient between 2 and 15 years old who had a stem cell transplant for Fanconi anemia, so the T cells may come from the graft donor. This chain connects TRBV5-6 to TRBJ2-7; no definite D call. The sample was peripheral blood, taken 360 days after TCRalphabeta/CD19-depleted stem cell transplant. The CDR3 coding sequence is TGTGCCAGCAGCTTGACCTACCTGGGATCACTTTCCTACGAGCAGTACTTC. It is translated as CASSLTYLGSLSYEQYF.